Listed here are 18 T cell receptor beta chains from one sample, sequenced in a study of human T cells and chemical hapten exposure. Blood, whole and unfractionated, served as the source for total RNA extraction. Separate cDNA molecules received unique molecular identifiers, which the library attached to them. TCRdb analysed the reads with MiXCR anew, one entry per CDR3 protein. The sample records about 120,000 distinct CDR3 sequences, over 6.5% being singletons. Sequenced material: whole blood. The origin of the receptors is a human donor in good health. Some clones in this sample may be carry-over from other donors' samples.

The gene calls are TRBV7-2 and TRBJ1-1, with D tentatively TRBD1 (5 bases). CDR1 and CDR2 from the germline V gene are SGHTA and FQGNSA. CDR3 length equals 14 residues. Trimming removed 5 bases from V and 5 bases from J, with 15 bases in between. CDR3 nucleotides: TGTGCCAGCAGCCCCTCCCAGGGTCGGACTGAAGCTTTCTTT. It encodes CASSPSQGRTEAFF.

This clonotype was seen a few times. The chain is built from TRBV12-3 or TRBV12-4 and TRBJ2-7; possible D gene TRBD1, 6 bases. CDR3 length equals 12 residues. V dropped 5 bases and J dropped 5 bases, with 10 bases sitting between them. The CDR3 bases are TGTGCCAGCAGTGAACAGGGAAACGAGCAGTACTTC. Protein product: CASSEQGNEQYF.

This clonotype was detected many times. The chain joins TRBV4-2 to TRBJ2-1; 9 bases map to TRBD2. After removal of 2 bases from V and 6 bases from J, the junction contained 14 bases not matched to a gene. CDR3 size: 18 residues. Looked up from germline, CDR1 is LGHNA and CDR2 is YNFKEQ. The CDR3 DNA reads TGTGCCAGCAGCCAAACACAGGGGCTTGGCGGGAGGGCCAATGAGCAGTTCTTC. Amino acids: CASSQTQGLGGRANEQFF.

The rearrangement uses TRBV10-1 and TRBJ2-7; D is unclear. Trimming stripped 2 bases from V and 7 bases from J, with 6 bases between. Per germline, CDR1 WNHNN and CDR2 SYGVQD (reference sequence). The CDR3 has 11 amino acids. CDR3 in amino acids: CASSEGWEQYF. As DNA, the CDR3 is TGCGCCAGCAGTGAGGGGTGGGAGCAGTACTTC.

This clonotype was observed a handful of times. This chain uses TRBV19 with TRBJ1-5, with D unclear. Germline V gives CDR1 LNHDA, CDR2 SQIVND (reference sequence). This CDR3 comprises 14 residues. Trimming took 5 bases from V and 1 from J, leaving 9 bases between them. CDR3 bases: TGTGCCAGTAGTGGTCGGTACAGCAATCAGCCCCAGCATTTT. Protein product: CASSGRYSNQPQHF.

This clonotype came up many times. The chain is built from TRBV5-1 and TRBJ1-5, with D tentatively TRBD1 (5 bases). Germline-derived CDR1 and CDR2 are SGHRS and YFSETQ. The CDR3 runs to 15 residues. V was pared by 4 bases and J by 6 bases, with 17 bases between. This CDR3 is CASSRTGARGQPQHF. The CDR3 coding sequence is TGCGCCAGCAGCCGGACCGGGGCAAGGGGTCAGCCCCAGCATTTT.

This clonotype showed up many times. The rearrangement uses TRBV20-1 and TRBJ2-7, with D perhaps assigned TRBD1 or TRBD2 (5 bases each). Trimming removed 6 bases at V and 1 base at J, with 13 bases between. This CDR3 is built from 13 residues. Germline CDR1 reads DFQATT; CDR2 reads SNEGSKA (reference sequence). The CDR3 is CSAGRDGSYEQYF. The CDR3 DNA sequence: TGCAGTGCCGGTAGGGACGGTTCCTACGAGCAGTACTTC.

The chain is built from TRBV20-1 and TRBJ2-1; 9 nucleotides match TRBD2. Germline trimming cut 4 bases from V and 6 bases from J; bases unmatched to any gene: 4. Germline assignment: CDR1 DFQATT and CDR2 SNEGSKA (reference sequence). The length of the CDR3 is 13 residues. CDR3 DNA: TGCAGTGCTACGTCTAGCGGGGCCAATGAGCAGTTCTTC. This codes for CSATSSGANEQFF.

This clonotype was seen only a few times. V and J are TRBV2 and TRBJ1-1; D is undetermined. From germline, CDR1 is SNHLY and CDR2 FYNNEI. V lost 1 base and J lost 6, with 6 bases in between. This CDR3 comprises 12 residues. CDR3 amino acids: CASSEVQPEAFF. In DNA, the CDR3 is TGTGCCAGCAGTGAAGTCCAGCCTGAAGCTTTCTTT. Supplemented by reference TRBV2 and TRBJ1-1, the full variable domain reads EPEVTQTPSHQVTQMGQEVILRCVPISNHLYFYWYRQILGQKVEFLVSFYNNEISEKSEIFDDQFSVERPDGSNFTLKIRSTKLEDSAMYFCASSEVQPEAFFGQGTRLTVV.

This clonotype showed up just a few times. The chain is built from TRBV20-1 and TRBJ1-3; a possible D gene is TRBD1 (5 bases). V was shortened by 0 bases and J by 3 bases, with 15 bases between the two germline ends. Germline-derived CDR1 and CDR2 are DFQATT and SNEGSKA (reference sequence). The length of the CDR3 is 16 residues. The CDR3 nucleotides are TGCAGTGCTAGAGATATGATAGGCGGGGGTGGAAACACCATATATTTT. This codes for CSARDMIGGGGNTIYF.

The chain uses TRBV5-1 and TRBJ2-1, with 7 positions matching TRBD1. V trimming: 4 bases; J trimming: 9 bases; junction bases outside the gene matches: 13. The CDR3 is 15 amino acids. Germline lookup yields CDR1 SGHRS and CDR2 YFSETQ. CDR3 in amino acids: CASSLDRPMSTEQFF. CDR3 DNA sequence: TGCGCCAGCAGCCTGGACAGGCCAATGTCAACTGAGCAGTTCTTC.

This clonotype was detected many times. The J gene is TRBJ2-7, the V gene TRBV28, with 7 bases aligning to TRBD1. J was trimmed by 3 bases and V by 6 bases; bases with no gene match: 11. The CDR3 extends over 15 amino acids. Germline lookup yields CDR1 MDHEN and CDR2 SYDVKM. In DNA, the CDR3 is TGTGCCAGCAGCCAAGCGAGGGACAGCTACTACGAGCAGTACTTC. Protein: CASSQARDSYYEQYF.

This clonotype showed up many times. This chain joins TRBV6-5 and TRBJ1-1, with 9 positions matching TRBD1. After removal of 1 base from V and 4 bases from J, the junction contained 4 bases not matched to a gene. The CDR3 spans 15 residues. Germline V lookup: CDR1 MNHEY, CDR2 SVGAGI. The CDR3 coding sequence is TGTGCCAGCAGTTACTTTGACAGGGGGTCCACTGAAGCTTTCTTT. Protein sequence: CASSYFDRGSTEAFF.

This clonotype was seen at least ten times. The chain carries TRBV7-8 and TRBJ2-3; D gene unclear. The CDR3 contains 14 residues. Trimming removed 5 bases at V and 4 bases at J, with 13 bases between. Germline CDR1 and CDR2: SGHVS and FQNEAQ. The CDR3 loop reads CASSPTETSDTQYF. As DNA, the CDR3 is TGTGCCAGCAGCCCAACCGAGACCTCAGATACGCAGTATTTT.

The chain joins TRBV12-3 or TRBV12-4 to TRBJ1-5, with no clear D. Trimming shortened V by 1 base and J by 11 bases, and 15 bases separated the two germline ends. The CDR3 length is 14 residues. The CDR3 nucleotides are TGTGCCAGCAGTTTAGGACTTGTATCTAGCGCCCAGCATTTT. Translated, it gives CASSLGLVSSAQHF.

This clonotype was picked up a small number of times. The chain recombines TRBV7-2 with TRBJ2-3, with TRBD2 as a possible D gene (5 bases). The length of the CDR3 is 16 residues. Germline V gives CDR1 SGHTA, CDR2 FQGNSA. V was clipped by 3 bases and J by 0 bases, with 13 bases between them. The CDR3 region is CASSFPRERSTDTQYF. DNA of the CDR3: TGTGCCAGCAGCTTCCCAAGGGAGCGGAGCACAGATACGCAGTATTTT.

This clonotype came up many times. The rearrangement joins TRBV4-2 to TRBJ1-1; D unresolved. Germline V lookup: CDR1 LGHNA, CDR2 YNFKEQ. The CDR3 consists of 13 residues. Trimming pared 1 base from V and 7 bases from J, leaving 10 bases between. The CDR3 DNA follows: TGTGCCAGCAGCCAAGGGGGAGGCGATGAAGCTTTCTTT. Translated, it gives CASSQGGGDEAFF.

The gene calls are TRBV5-4 and TRBJ1-2; possibly TRBD1 for D (5 bases). The germline gives CDR1 SGHNT, CDR2 YYREEE (reference sequence). The CDR3 runs 14 residues. The germline V and J ends were trimmed by 0 bases and 10 bases, with 16 bases remaining between them. The CDR3 reads CASSLGDGKKAYTF. CDR3 nucleotide sequence: TGTGCCAGCAGCTTGGGGGACGGGAAAAAGGCCTACACCTTC.